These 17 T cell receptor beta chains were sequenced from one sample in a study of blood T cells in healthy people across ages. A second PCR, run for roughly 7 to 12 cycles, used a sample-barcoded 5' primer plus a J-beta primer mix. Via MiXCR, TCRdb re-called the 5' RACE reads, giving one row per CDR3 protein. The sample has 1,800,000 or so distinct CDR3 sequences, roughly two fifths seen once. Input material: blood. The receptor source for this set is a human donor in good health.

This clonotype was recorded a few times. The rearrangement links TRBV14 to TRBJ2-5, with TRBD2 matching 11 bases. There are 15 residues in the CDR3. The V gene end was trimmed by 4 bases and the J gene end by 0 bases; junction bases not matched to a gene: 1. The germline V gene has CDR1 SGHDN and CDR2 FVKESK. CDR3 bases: TGTGCCAGCAGCCGGGGACTAGCGGACCAAGAGACCCAGTACTTC. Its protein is CASSRGLADQETQYF. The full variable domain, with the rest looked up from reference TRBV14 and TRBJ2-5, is EAGVTQFPSHSVIEKGQTVTLRCDPISGHDNLYWYRRVMGKEIKFLLHFVKESKQDESGMPNNRFLAERTGGTYSTLKVQPAELEDSGVYFCASSRGLADQETQYFGPGTRLLVL.

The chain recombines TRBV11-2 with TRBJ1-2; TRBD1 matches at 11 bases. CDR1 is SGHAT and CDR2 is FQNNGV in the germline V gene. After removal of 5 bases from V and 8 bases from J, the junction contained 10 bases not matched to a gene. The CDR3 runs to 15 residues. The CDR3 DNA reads TGTGCCAGCAGCGATATGGACAGGGGGCGCACCGGCTACACCTTC. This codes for CASSDMDRGRTGYTF.

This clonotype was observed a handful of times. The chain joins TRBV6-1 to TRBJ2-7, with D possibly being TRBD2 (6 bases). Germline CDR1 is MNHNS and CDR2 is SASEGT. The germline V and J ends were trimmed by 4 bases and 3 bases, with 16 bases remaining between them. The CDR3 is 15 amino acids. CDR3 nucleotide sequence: TGTGCCAGCAGTGCGAAGGTAGGAGGGGACTACGAGCAGTACTTC. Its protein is CASSAKVGGDYEQYF.

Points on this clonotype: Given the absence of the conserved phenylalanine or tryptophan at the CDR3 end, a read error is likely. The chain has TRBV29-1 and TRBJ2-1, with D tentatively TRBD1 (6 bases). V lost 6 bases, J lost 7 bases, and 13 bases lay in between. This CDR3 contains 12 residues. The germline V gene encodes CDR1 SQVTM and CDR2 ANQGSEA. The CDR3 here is CSVGGTENEQFL. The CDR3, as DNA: TGCAGCGTAGGGGGTACAGAGAATGAGCAGTTCCTC.

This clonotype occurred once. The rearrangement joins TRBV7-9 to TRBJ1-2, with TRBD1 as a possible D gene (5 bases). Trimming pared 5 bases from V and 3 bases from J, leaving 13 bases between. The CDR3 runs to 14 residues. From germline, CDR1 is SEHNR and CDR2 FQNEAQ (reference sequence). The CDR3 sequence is CASSPPGRHYGYTF. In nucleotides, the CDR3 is TGTGCCAGCAGCCCACCGGGGCGGCACTATGGCTACACCTTC.

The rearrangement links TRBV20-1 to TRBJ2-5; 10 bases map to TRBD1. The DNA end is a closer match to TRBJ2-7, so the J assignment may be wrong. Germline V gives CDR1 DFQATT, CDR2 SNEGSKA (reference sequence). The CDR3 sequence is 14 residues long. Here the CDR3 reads CSARTWDRGDEQYF. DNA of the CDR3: TGCAGTGCTAGAACGTGGGACAGGGGCGACGAGCAGTACTTC.

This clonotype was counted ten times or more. The CDR3 bases are TGCAGCGTTGAAAAGGGCTACGAGCAGTACTTC. The encoded protein is CSVEKGYEQYF. The V call is TRBV29-1, the J call TRBJ2-7; D remains unclear. Between the trimmed V and J ends, which lost 2 bases and 3 bases, there was a span of 5 bases. In germline, CDR1 is SQVTM, CDR2 ANQGSEA. CDR3 length: 11 amino acids.

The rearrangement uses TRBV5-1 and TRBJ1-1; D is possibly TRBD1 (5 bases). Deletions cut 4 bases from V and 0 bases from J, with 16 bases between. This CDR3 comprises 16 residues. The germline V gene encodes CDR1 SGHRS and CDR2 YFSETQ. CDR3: CASSLMAGGVNTEAFF. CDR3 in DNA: TGCGCCAGCAGCCTAATGGCCGGGGGGGTGAACACTGAAGCTTTCTTT.

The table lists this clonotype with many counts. CDR3 in amino acids: CASSLEGQPSYEQYF. The CDR3 region has the DNA TGTGCCAGCAGCCTGGAAGGGCAGCCGTCCTACGAGCAGTACTTC. The rearrangement uses TRBV7-9 and TRBJ2-7; D gene ambiguous. Trimming stripped 5 bases from V and 1 base from J, with 15 bases between. CDR3 length equals 15 residues. The V gene's germline CDR1 is SEHNR and CDR2 FQNEAQ (reference sequence).

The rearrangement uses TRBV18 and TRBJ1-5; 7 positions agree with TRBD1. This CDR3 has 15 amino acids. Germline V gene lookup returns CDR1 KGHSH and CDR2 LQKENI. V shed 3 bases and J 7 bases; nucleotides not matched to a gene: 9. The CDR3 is CASSPETGAHQPQHF. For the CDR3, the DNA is TGTGCCAGCTCACCCGAAACAGGGGCTCACCAGCCCCAGCATTTT.

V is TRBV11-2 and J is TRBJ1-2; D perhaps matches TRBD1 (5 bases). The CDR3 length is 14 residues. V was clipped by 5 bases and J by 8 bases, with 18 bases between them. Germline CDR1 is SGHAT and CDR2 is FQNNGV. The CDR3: CASSTTRTTGGYTF. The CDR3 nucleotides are TGTGCCAGCAGCACTACAAGGACAACCGGCGGCTACACCTTC.

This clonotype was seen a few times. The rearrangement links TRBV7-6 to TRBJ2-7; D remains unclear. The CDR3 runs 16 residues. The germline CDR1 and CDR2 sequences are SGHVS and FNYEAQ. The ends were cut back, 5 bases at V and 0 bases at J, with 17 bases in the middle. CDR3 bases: TGTGCCAGCAGCCCAACATCGGACGGGCACTCCTACGAGCAGTACTTC. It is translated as CASSPTSDGHSYEQYF.

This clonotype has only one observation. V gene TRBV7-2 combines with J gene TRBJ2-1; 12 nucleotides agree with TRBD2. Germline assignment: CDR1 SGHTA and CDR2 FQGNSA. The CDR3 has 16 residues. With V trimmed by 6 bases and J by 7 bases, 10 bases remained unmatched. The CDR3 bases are TGTGCCAGCAGGTTAAGGCTAGCGGGGGGGTCGAATGAGCAGTTCTTC. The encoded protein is CASRLRLAGGSNEQFF.

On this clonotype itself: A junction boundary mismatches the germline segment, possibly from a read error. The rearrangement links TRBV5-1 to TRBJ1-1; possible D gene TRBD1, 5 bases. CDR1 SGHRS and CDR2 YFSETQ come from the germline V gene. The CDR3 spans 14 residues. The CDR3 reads CASSFDGGNTETFF. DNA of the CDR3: TGCGCCAGCAGCTTCGATGGGGGTAACACTGAAACTTTCTTT.

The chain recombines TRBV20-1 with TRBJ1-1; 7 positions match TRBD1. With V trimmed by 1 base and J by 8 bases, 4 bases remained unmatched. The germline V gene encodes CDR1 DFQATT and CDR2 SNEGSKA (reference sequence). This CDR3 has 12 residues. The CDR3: CSARATGLEAFF. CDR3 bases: TGCAGTGCTAGAGCGACAGGGCTGGAAGCTTTCTTT.

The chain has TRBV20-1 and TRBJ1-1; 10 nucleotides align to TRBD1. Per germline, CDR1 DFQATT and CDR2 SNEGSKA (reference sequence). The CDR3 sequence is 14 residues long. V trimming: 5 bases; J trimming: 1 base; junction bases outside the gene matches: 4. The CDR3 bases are TGCAGTGCTGTACGGGACAGGGGGAACACTGAAGCTTTCTTT. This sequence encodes CSAVRDRGNTEAFF.

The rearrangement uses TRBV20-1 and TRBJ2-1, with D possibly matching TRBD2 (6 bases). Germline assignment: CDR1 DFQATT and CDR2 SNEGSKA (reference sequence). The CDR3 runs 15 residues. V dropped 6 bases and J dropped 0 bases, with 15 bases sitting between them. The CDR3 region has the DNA TGCAGTGCGCCACTAGCAGTAAGCTCCTACAATGAGCAGTTCTTC. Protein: CSAPLAVSSYNEQFF.